A selection of T cell receptor beta chains follows, all from one sample in a study of blood T cells in healthy people across ages. TCRdb reprocessed the 5' RACE reads with MiXCR, giving one entry per CDR3 protein. The sample contains 800,000 to 950,000 distinct CDR3 sequences, roughly 48% of which appear only once. Sequenced sample: blood. The source of these receptors is a man aged 30 to 45 in good health. Both conserved end residues are part of each CDR3. D genes are given only for firm matches. The listing skips clone size in some rows; elsewhere it reads once, few, many or a size class.

D	size	V	J	DNA	CDR3
NA	NA	TRBV6-5	TRBJ2-7	TGTGCCAGCAGAAGCCTAGGCGGGTCCCACGAGCAGTACTTC	CASRSLGGSHEQYF
TRBD2	NA	TRBV20-1	TRBJ2-1	TGCAGTGCACCCCGGGGGGAGAAGACCTACAATGAGCAGTTCTTC	CSAPRGEKTYNEQFF
NA	NA	TRBV6-6	TRBJ2-7	TGTGCCAGCAGTTACTTCGGACAAAACTACGAGCAGTACTTC	CASSYFGQNYEQYF
NA	NA	TRBV27	TRBJ2-7	TGTGCCAGCAGTACCACGATCCTGATGAAGGAGCAGTACTTC	CASSTTILMKEQYF
TRBD2	many	TRBV5-6	TRBJ2-4	TGTGCCAGCAGGACTAGCGGGAGCTACATTCAGTACTTC	CASRTSGSYIQYF
NA	NA	TRBV9	TRBJ2-5	TGTGCCAGCAGCGTAGACGGGGGGCGTGAGACCCAGTACTTC	CASSVDGGRETQYF
NA	NA	TRBV3-1	TRBJ1-2	TGTGCCAGCTCCGACTGGGGGGCCGAAGATAGCTACACCTTC	CASSDWGAEDSYTF
TRBD2	few	TRBV12-3/TRBV12-4	TRBJ2-3	TGTGCCAGCAGCCGTAGCGGGGGGGTCACAGATACGCAGTATTTT	CASSRSGGVTDTQYF
NA	NA	TRBV18	TRBJ2-6	TGTGCCAGCTCAGGAGACTCTGGGGCCAACGTCCTGACTTTC	CASSGDSGANVLTF
NA	NA	TRBV7-9	TRBJ1-5	TGTGCCAGCAGCTTAGACGGGGCTAGCAATCAGCCCCAGCATTTT	CASSLDGASNQPQHF
NA	NA	TRBV30	TRBJ1-4	TGTGCCTGGAGGCCCCTGGGGGCTAATGAAAAACTGTTTTTT	CAWRPLGANEKLFF
NA	NA	TRBV28	TRBJ1-2	TGTGCCGGCCGTAAACCGAATGGGGGTGTTGGCTACACCTTC	CAGRKPNGGVGYTF
NA	many	TRBV4-1	TRBJ2-5	TGCGCCAGCAGCCAAGGGGTATTAGAGACCCAGTACTTC	CASSQGVLETQYF
NA	many	TRBV20-1	TRBJ2-7	TGCAGTGCGAGGGTCGGGAACAGCAGACTCTCCTACGAGCAGTACTTC	CSARVGNSRLSYEQYF
NA	NA	TRBV27	TRBJ2-5	TGTGCCAGCAGGCTTCCGGGGGGCACCGCACAGGGGAACCAAGAGACCCAGTACTTC	CASRLPGGTAQGNQETQYF
TRBD2	NA	TRBV6-6	TRBJ2-5	TGTGCCAGCAGTTTCTCTAGCGGGGGGGCCGGACATAATGAGCAGTACTTC	CASSFSSGGAGHNEQYF
NA	once	TRBV7-2	TRBJ2-1	TGTGCCAGCAGCTTAGTTGTGGAGAGCTACAATGAGCAGTTCTTC	CASSLVVESYNEQFF
NA	few	TRBV21-1	TRBJ2-5	TGTGCCAGCAGCAAAGACTGGGCAGTAGAAGAGACCCAGTACTTC	CASSKDWAVEETQYF
NA	NA	TRBV5-1	TRBJ2-1	TGCGCCAGCAGCTTGACAGGCGCTAGCTCCTACAATGAGCAGTTCTTC	CASSLTGASSYNEQFF
NA	few	TRBV5-5	TRBJ1-2	TGTGCCAGCAGCTTGCGCGTAGGACTCGGCGGCCACACCTTC	CASSLRVGLGGHTF